The rows below give T cell receptor beta chains drawn from one sample of a study of blood T cell repertoires in COVID-19. TCRdb's copy holds only in-frame clones and misses some; the assay was immunoSEQ multiplex PCR. The data hold 150,000 or so clones, with roughly four fifths observed a single time. Source material: peripheral blood. The receptors shown here come from an elderly man with acute or convalescent COVID-19. Both conserved end residues are part of each CDR3. Fields, in order: J gene, D gene, V gene, clone size, CDR3 protein, CDR3 DNA. The D gene is left open where the match is weak. The size entry is marked missing in some rows and otherwise reads once, few, many or a size class.

>TRBJ2-1|NA|TRBV4-2|NA
CASSPSTSQSSYNEQFF
TGTGCCAGCAGCCCTTCAACTAGCCAAAGCTCCTACAATGAGCAGTTCTTC
>TRBJ2-2|NA|TRBV11-2|NA
CASRLQGSGELFF
TGTGCCAGCAGACTCCAGGGTTCCGGGGAGCTGTTTTTT
>TRBJ2-2|NA|TRBV7-2|NA
CASSLWGAGELFF
TGTGCCAGCAGCTTATGGGGGGCCGGGGAGCTGTTTTTT
>TRBJ2-7|TRBD1|TRBV6-2/TRBV6-3|NA
CASSRGQGVYEQYF
TGTGCCAGCAGTCGGGGACAGGGGGTGTACGAGCAGTACTTC
>TRBJ2-5|TRBD2|TRBV5-1|NA
CASSPSGGVAETQYF
TGCGCCAGCAGCCCGAGCGGGGGGGTTGCCGAGACCCAGTACTTC
>TRBJ1-1|NA|TRBV24-1|NA
CATSALPWHTEAFF
TGTGCCACCAGTGCCCTTCCATGGCACACTGAAGCTTTCTTT
>TRBJ1-2|TRBD1|TRBV10-3|few
CAISERTGRYGYTF
TGTGCCATCAGTGAGCGGACAGGCCGTTATGGCTACACCTTC
>TRBJ1-3|NA|TRBV19|few
CASSINGDISGNTIYF
TGTGCCAGTAGTATTAATGGGGACATCTCTGGAAACACCATATATTTT
>TRBJ1-1|NA|TRBV18|few
CASSSRGGDTEAFF
TGTGCCAGCTCATCGCGGGGAGGGGACACTGAAGCTTTCTTT
>TRBJ2-1|TRBD1|TRBV11-2|NA
CASSLALGQGNEQFF
TGTGCCAGCAGCTTAGCCCTGGGACAGGGGAATGAGCAGTTCTTC
>TRBJ1-5|NA|TRBV5-6|once
CASSLGTYSNQPQHF
TGTGCCAGCAGCCTCGGGACATATAGCAATCAGCCCCAGCATTTT
>TRBJ1-2|NA|TRBV5-5|NA
CASSSTLGTGDYGYTF
TGTGCCAGCAGCTCAACCCTAGGGACGGGGGACTATGGCTACACCTTC
>TRBJ2-6|NA|TRBV5-1|NA
CASSLTGTNSGANVLTF
TGCGCCAGCAGCTTAACCGGGACAAACTCTGGGGCCAACGTCCTGACTTTC
>TRBJ2-1|TRBD1|TRBV19|NA
CASSRSPGQGTDEQFF
TGTGCCAGTAGCCGATCTCCGGGACAGGGTACGGATGAGCAGTTCTTC
>TRBJ2-6|NA|TRBV4-3|NA
CASSQELSGANVLTF
TGCGCCAGCAGCCAAGAGTTATCTGGGGCCAACGTCCTGACTTTC